Below, 5 T cell receptor beta chains from the same sample are listed, as sequenced in a study of blood T cell repertoires in COVID-19 (TCRdb year 2020). Libraries were constructed by the immunoSEQ multiplex PCR assay. TCRdb obtained this table from immuneACCESS and retained in-frame rearrangements with V and J assigned. These tables miss some clones; where compared with another copy, unresolved V genes account for less than half of the shortfall, and the remainder is unexplained. The sample table contains 270,000 or so clones; only one count was recorded for around 90% of them. Approximately 4% of the sample is in the top ten clones. The sample consisted of PBMCs or T cells enriched from blood (not recorded which). Receptor source: a woman between 25 and 40 years old with acute COVID-19.

This chain links TRBV4-1 with TRBJ2-1; D perhaps matches TRBD2 (5 bases). Germline assignment: CDR1 MGHRA and CDR2 YSYEKL. The length of the CDR3 is 18 residues. Trimming left V 3 bases short and J 7 bases short, with 25 bases between. CDR3 protein: CASSQLDGWESLRNEQFF. As DNA, the CDR3 is TGCGCCAGCAGCCAGCTCGATGGTTGGGAGTCCTTACGGAATGAGCAGTTCTTC.

The gene calls are TRBV24-1 and TRBJ2-1; unclear D gene. CDR3 length equals 15 residues. The V end lost 4 bases, the J end lost 3 bases, and 12 bases lay between the germline ends. CDR1 is KGHDR, CDR2 SFDVKD, per germline. In nucleotides, the CDR3 is TGTGCCACCAGTGAGCACCTCCCGGGCTACAATGAGCAGTTCTTC. Translated: CATSEHLPGYNEQFF.

As concerns this clone: The sample contains more than one DNA sequence encoding this CDR3. The chain employs TRBV27 and TRBJ1-1; D possibly corresponds to TRBD1 (5 bases). The CDR3 length is 13 residues. V shed 3 bases and J shed 4 bases, with 9 bases lying between them. Germline CDR1 MNHEY, CDR2 SMNVEV (reference sequence). This chain's CDR3 is CASSLGGSTEAFF. Here the CDR3 DNA reads TGTGCCAGCAGTTTGGGGGGAAGCACTGAAGCTTTCTTT.

The chain uses TRBV30 and TRBJ1-6, with D unclear. This CDR3 is 12 amino acids long. V dropped 3 bases and J dropped 10 bases, with 10 bases sitting between them. Germline-derived CDR1 and CDR2 are GTSNPN and SVGIG (reference sequence). The CDR3 sequence is CAWRPPGSPLHF. CDR3 DNA sequence: TGTGCCTGGAGGCCACCGGGGTCACCCCTCCACTTT.

The V gene is TRBV9, the J gene TRBJ1-1; weak D call: TRBD1 (5 bases). V lost 4 bases, J lost 3 bases, and 10 bases lay in between. Germline lookup yields CDR1 SGDLS and CDR2 YYNGEE. This CDR3 spans 13 amino acids. CDR3 sequence reads: CASSPWGDTEAFF. DNA of the CDR3: TGTGCCAGCAGCCCTTGGGGGGACACTGAAGCTTTCTTT.